These 5 T cell receptor beta chains came from one sample sequenced in a study of T cell repertoires in cytomegalovirus infection (dated by TCRdb to about 2019). No cognate antigen is known for these TCRs. The sample's treatment or condition label, decoded: in vitro stimulation with specific CMV peptide epitopes to enrich CMV-specific T cells. Sequenced on an Illumina HiSeq 1500. TCRdb reworked the public reads: Q25 trimming with fastp, MiXCR clone assembly, productive beta chains retained. Rows matching on CDR3 protein sequence are summarized as one entry with the most common DNA and genes. This sample is represented by under 450,000 distinct CDR3 sequences; 34% of them were singletons. The top ten clonotypes cover about 13% of the sample. This sample comprised cultured PBMCs, obtained from culture after CMV antigen stimulation. The receptors here all came from a human donor in good health (CMV status not recorded). Some clones in this sample may be carry-over from other donors' samples.

V and J are TRBV7-6 and TRBJ2-6; 7 positions match TRBD1. V gave up 5 bases and J gave up 0 bases; unmatched junction bases: 10. The CDR3 is 18 amino acids. CDR1 and CDR2 (germline): SGHVS, FNYEAQ. CDR3 DNA: TGTGCCAGCAGCAACCCGACAGGGACCTCCTCTGGGGCCAACGTCCTGACTTTC. Translated: CASSNPTGTSSGANVLTF.

The chain links TRBV7-9 to TRBJ2-1; D possibly matches TRBD1 or TRBD2 (5 bases each). The CDR3 runs to 12 residues. The V end was cut by 8 bases, the J end by 8 bases, with 13 bases between. Germline CDR1 is SEHNR and CDR2 is FQNEAQ (reference sequence). This CDR3 is CASGFMGDEQFF. The DNA for the CDR3 is TGTGCCAGCGGGTTCATGGGGGATGAGCAGTTCTTC.

The chain uses TRBV19 and TRBJ1-1; 8 nucleotides line up with TRBD1. The length of the CDR3 is 15 residues. Germline V gives CDR1 LNHDA, CDR2 SQIVND (reference sequence). The ends lost 2 bases at V and 5 bases at J; junction bases unmatched: 7. This CDR3 is CASSIQGAAGTEAFF. The CDR3 nucleotides are TGTGCCAGTAGTATACAGGGGGCAGCGGGGACTGAAGCTTTCTTT.

There are a few counts of this clonotype. The V and J genes are TRBV25-1 and TRBJ2-2; a possible D gene is TRBD1 (6 bases). This CDR3 contains 14 residues. Germline values: CDR1 MGHDK, CDR2 SYGVNS. V lost 7 bases to trimming and J lost 3 bases, with 12 bases between them. CDR3 bases: TGTGCCAGCACCGGACAGAGGGACACCGGGGAGCTGTTTTTT. Amino acids: CASTGQRDTGELFF.

The rearrangement joins TRBV7-8 to TRBJ2-1; no definite D call. This CDR3 is built from 15 residues. Trimming took off 1 base at V and 5 bases at J, with 12 bases between the two ends. The germline CDR1 and CDR2 sequences are SGHVS and FQNEAQ. CDR3 in amino acids: CASSLGASPNNEQFF. CDR3 bases: TGTGCCAGCAGCTTAGGCGCGTCCCCCAACAATGAGCAGTTCTTC.